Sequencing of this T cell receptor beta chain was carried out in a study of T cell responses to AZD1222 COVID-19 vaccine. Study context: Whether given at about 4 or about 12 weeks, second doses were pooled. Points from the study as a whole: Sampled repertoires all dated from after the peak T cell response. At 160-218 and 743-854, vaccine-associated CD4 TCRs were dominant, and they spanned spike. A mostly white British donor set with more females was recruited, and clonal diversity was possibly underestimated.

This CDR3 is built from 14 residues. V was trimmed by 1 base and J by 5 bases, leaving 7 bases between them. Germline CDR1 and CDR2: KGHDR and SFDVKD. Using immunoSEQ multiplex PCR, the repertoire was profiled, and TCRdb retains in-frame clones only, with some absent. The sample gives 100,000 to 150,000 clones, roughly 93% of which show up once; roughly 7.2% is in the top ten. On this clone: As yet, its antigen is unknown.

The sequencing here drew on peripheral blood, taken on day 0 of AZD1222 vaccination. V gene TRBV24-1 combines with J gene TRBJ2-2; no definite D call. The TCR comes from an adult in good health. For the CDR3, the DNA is TGTGCCACCAGTGATTTTTGGACGACCGGGGAGCTGTTTTTT. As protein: CATSDFWTTGELFF.